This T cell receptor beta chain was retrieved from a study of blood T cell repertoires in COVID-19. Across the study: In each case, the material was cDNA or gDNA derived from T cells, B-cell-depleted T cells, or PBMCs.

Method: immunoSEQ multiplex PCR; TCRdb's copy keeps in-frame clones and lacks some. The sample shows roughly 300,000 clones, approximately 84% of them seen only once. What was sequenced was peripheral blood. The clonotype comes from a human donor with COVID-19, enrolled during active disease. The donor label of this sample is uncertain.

CDR3 loop: CASSLVIASGRGYTF. The CDR3 region has the DNA TGTGCCAGCAGCTTAGTGATCGCGTCGGGGAGGGGCTACACCTTC. The chain recombines TRBV11-2 with TRBJ1-2; D ambiguous. Germline lookup yields CDR1 SGHAT and CDR2 FQNNGV. The CDR3 is 15 residues long. V shed 1 base and J shed 8 bases, with 17 bases lying between them.